Below are 5 T cell receptor beta chains sequenced from a single sample in a study of human T cells and chemical hapten exposure (dated by TCRdb to the early 2020s). The library was prepared using RACE. Data came from a NextSeq 500. TCRdb reran the public reads through fastp at Q25 and MiXCR, keeping productive beta chains. Under each unique CDR3 protein, matching rows form one entry showing the most common genes and DNA. Counted in this sample were roughly 100,000 distinct CDR3 sequences; 8% to 13% of them appeared once. Under 4.5% of the sample is in the top ten clones. The sample's time point, from its label and the paper: patch test 1, 2 weeks after DPC sensitization. The treatment or condition label on this specimen signifies: therapeutic diphenylcyclopropenone sensitization with weekly scalp DPC. The starting material was whole blood, obtained in connection with sensitization to the hapten diphenylcyclopropenone (DPC). These receptors originate from a woman aged 40-49 years with alopecia areata. Some clones in this sample may be carry-over from other donors' samples.

This clonotype was detected many times. V usage is TRBV7-2 and J usage is TRBJ2-5; a weak D match, TRBD2 (5 bases). CDR1 and CDR2 from the germline V gene are SGHTA and FQGNSA. The CDR3 extends over 14 amino acids. Trimming took off 5 bases at V and 5 bases at J, with 15 bases between the two ends. The chain's CDR3 is CASSPSGPGETQYF. DNA of the CDR3: TGTGCCAGCAGCCCGAGCGGACCTGGGGAGACCCAGTACTTC. The complete variable domain, with remaining parts taken from reference TRBV7-2 and TRBJ2-5, reads GAGVSQSPSNKVTEKGKDVELRCDPISGHTALYWYRQSLGQGLEFLIYFQGNSAPDKSGLPSDRFSAERTGGSVSTLTIQRTQQEDSAVYLCASSPSGPGETQYFGPGTRLLVL.

This clonotype was counted a few times. The chain employs TRBV5-4 and TRBJ2-3, with 9 bases matching TRBD2. The ends lost 0 bases at V and 5 bases at J; junction bases unmatched: 7. The CDR3 covers 16 residues. Germline assignment: CDR1 SGHNT and CDR2 YYREEE (reference sequence). The CDR3 coding sequence is TGTGCCAGCAGCTTGGGTCTGCGCGGGGGGGTAGATACGCAGTATTTT. Translating gives CASSLGLRGGVDTQYF. Based on the CDR3 plus reference TRBV5-4 and TRBJ2-3, the full variable domain is ETGVTQSPTHLIKTRGQQVTLRCSSQSGHNTVSWYQQALGQGPQFIFQYYREEENGRGNFPPRFSGLQFPNYSSELNVNALELDDSALYLCASSLGLRGGVDTQYFGPGTRLTVL.

The chain combines TRBV12-3 or TRBV12-4 with TRBJ1-6; no firm D call. Trimming left V 5 bases short and J 7 bases short, with 15 bases between. The CDR3 length is 15 residues. The CDR3 loop reads CASSRAGKRNSPLHF. The CDR3 DNA is TGTGCCAGCAGTCGGGCGGGGAAGAGGAATTCACCCCTCCACTTT.

V is TRBV29-1 and J is TRBJ2-7; 11 bases match TRBD1. Germline V gives CDR1 SQVTM, CDR2 ANQGSEA. This CDR3 is built from 13 residues. The V and J ends lost 3 bases and 6 bases, in that order; junction bases with no gene match: 4. DNA for the CDR3: TGCAGCGTTGAGGGACAGGGGGGTCGCGAGCAGTACTTC. Translating gives CSVEGQGGREQYF.

This clonotype has at least ten counts. The J gene is TRBJ2-1, the V gene TRBV12-3 or TRBV12-4; 12 bases are a match to TRBD1. Losses at the gene ends were 8 bases for V and 9 bases for J; bases not matched to a gene: 11. The CDR3 is made up of 15 amino acids. CDR3 in DNA: TGTGCCAGCGGTCCGGGACAGGGGGCGAGAAGTGAGCAGTTCTTC. Amino acids: CASGPGQGARSEQFF.